A selection of T cell receptor beta chains follows, all from one sample in a study of neoadjuvant anti-PD-1 for oral cavity cancer. Produced via immunoSEQ multiplex PCR; TCRdb's table is partial and in-frame only. The table lists around 15,000 clones, roughly 69% of them singletons. The sample consisted of PBMCs, taken before nivolumab (anti-PD-1) treatment. These receptors all stem from a person between 40 and 85 years old with oral cavity squamous cell carcinoma. CDR3s include the opening cysteine and the closing phenylalanine or tryptophan. A D gene is named only where the DNA matches it firmly. Part of the rows lack a size; the others show once, few, many or a class for expanded clones.

j_call	d_call	clone_size	cdr3_length	v_call	cdr3_nt	cdr3_aa
TRBJ2-7	NA	NA	11	TRBV20-1	TGCAGTGCGGCTGGAATCTACGAGCAGTACTTC	CSAAGIYEQYF
TRBJ1-3	TRBD1	once	13	TRBV25-1	TGTGCCAGCAGTCAGGGGGCTGGAAACACCATATATTTT	CASSQGAGNTIYF
TRBJ2-7	NA	NA	11	TRBV20-1	TGCAGTGCTAGCGAACTCTACGAGCAGTACTTC	CSASELYEQYF
TRBJ2-7	TRBD2	medium-sized	15	TRBV5-6	TGTGCCAGCAGCTCACTACTAGCGGGATCCTACGAGCAGTACTTC	CASSSLLAGSYEQYF
TRBJ1-3	NA	NA	17	TRBV2	TGTGCCAGCACGGTTGAGTTAGGGCCGAGCTCTGGAAACACCATATATTTT	CASTVELGPSSGNTIYF
TRBJ1-2	TRBD1	few	14	TRBV2	TGTGCCAGCAGTGTAACAGGGGAACTCTATGGCTACACCTTC	CASSVTGELYGYTF
TRBJ2-7	TRBD2	NA	15	TRBV4-2	TGTGCCAGCAGCCCGGGACTAGCGGGAGCCTACGAGCAGTACTTC	CASSPGLAGAYEQYF
TRBJ1-3	TRBD1	once	16	TRBV6-5	TGTGCCAGCAGTTACTCGAGCACAGGGGTGAGAAACACCATATATTTT	CASSYSSTGVRNTIYF
TRBJ2-7	NA	NA	12	TRBV7-8	TGTGCCAGCCGTACCGGGACACGTGAATTGTACTTC	CASRTGTRELYF
TRBJ1-1	NA	NA	12	TRBV28	TGTGCCAGCAGTTCGGACAGATTTGAAGCTTTCTTT	CASSSDRFEAFF
TRBJ1-4	NA	NA	9	TRBV19	TGTGCCACCCCGCGCCGACTGTTTTTT	CATPRRLFF
TRBJ2-1	TRBD2	NA	15	TRBV13	TGTGCCAGCAGCCTCCGACTAGCGGGAGACAATGAGCAGTTCTTC	CASSLRLAGDNEQFF
TRBJ1-5	NA	NA	12	TRBV29-1	TGCAGCGCCAAGGGTCCGAATCAGCCCCAGCATTTT	CSAKGPNQPQHF
TRBJ2-7	NA	few	11	TRBV7-2	TGTGCCAGCAGCTCACCTGGTACGCAGTACTTC	CASSSPGTQYF
TRBJ1-1	TRBD1	NA	13	TRBV11-2	TGTGCCAGCAGCCCGACAGGGGGCACTGAAGCTTTCTTT	CASSPTGGTEAFF
TRBJ2-5	TRBD2	NA	13	TRBV10-3	TGTGCCATCTCAGCTAGCGGGAGTGAGACCCAGTACTTC	CAISASGSETQYF
TRBJ2-7	NA	few	14	TRBV2	TGTGCCAGCAGTGTTGGGCAGGGTGCCTACGAGCAGTACTTC	CASSVGQGAYEQYF
TRBJ2-7	TRBD2	NA	15	TRBV5-1	TGCGCCAGCAGCTTTAGCGGGGGCTACACCTACGAGCAGTACTTC	CASSFSGGYTYEQYF
TRBJ2-7	NA	few	15	TRBV6-5	TGTGCCAGCAGTTACTCGGGGATGCCCGGTGACGAGCAGTACTTC	CASSYSGMPGDEQYF
TRBJ2-3	TRBD2	NA	16	TRBV6-5	TGTGCCAGCAGTTACCTACCTACTAGCGGGAGGGCTACGCAGTATTTT	CASSYLPTSGRATQYF
TRBJ1-5	NA	NA	15	TRBV5-1	TGCGCCAGCAGCTTAGATTCTACAGGCAATCAGCCCCAGCATTTT	CASSLDSTGNQPQHF
TRBJ1-2	TRBD1	once	13	TRBV29-1	TGCAGCGTTGAAGAAACAGGGGGCCGTGGCTACACCTTC	CSVEETGGRGYTF
TRBJ2-1	TRBD1	NA	16	TRBV5-1	TGCGCCAGCAGCTTGCCTCTGGGACAGGGGGCGGATGAGCAGTTCTTC	CASSLPLGQGADEQFF
TRBJ2-5	TRBD2	NA	17	TRBV25-1	TGTGCCAGCAGTGAATATACACCGGCGGGGGGGGTGGAGACCCAGTACTTC	CASSEYTPAGGVETQYF
TRBJ2-7	TRBD2	NA	16	TRBV19	TGTGCCAGTAGTACCCGACTAGCGGAGGGGAGGTACGAGCAGTACTTC	CASSTRLAEGRYEQYF
TRBJ2-7	TRBD2	NA	13	TRBV29-1	TGCAGCGTGCCGGGACTAGCGACCTACGAGCAGTACTTC	CSVPGLATYEQYF
TRBJ1-2	NA	few	16	TRBV15	TGTGCCACCAGCCGCAGGGAGGACTATTTTGGTTATGGCTACACCTTC	CATSRREDYFGYGYTF
TRBJ1-5	NA	NA	14	TRBV6-6	TGTGCCAGCAGTGCCTCGACAGGTTATCAGCCCCAGCATTTT	CASSASTGYQPQHF
TRBJ2-7	NA	NA	12	TRBV30	TGTGCCTGGAGTTACTTAGGATTAGAGCAGTACTTC	CAWSYLGLEQYF
TRBJ2-3	TRBD2	NA	14	TRBV5-1	TGCGCCAGCAGAACTAGCGGTGGCACAGATACGCAGTATTTT	CASRTSGGTDTQYF
TRBJ2-2	NA	NA	14	TRBV10-3	TGTGCCATCAGGATGGACCTGAACACCGGGGAGCTGTTTTTT	CAIRMDLNTGELFF
TRBJ2-5	NA	NA	16	TRBV11-2	TGTGCCAGCAGCTCCATCCGAAGTGCAGGGCGAGAGACCCAGTACTTC	CASSSIRSAGRETQYF
TRBJ2-3	TRBD2	NA	15	TRBV5-4	TGTGCCAGCAGCTTGGAAGTCGGGAGGGCAGATACGCAGTATTTT	CASSLEVGRADTQYF
TRBJ2-3	NA	NA	14	TRBV19	TGTGCCAGTAGTATGGGGGTAAAGGGAGATACGCAGTATTTT	CASSMGVKGDTQYF
TRBJ2-4	NA	NA	14	TRBV6-5	TGTGCCAGCAGTTACTCGGCAGGTGGAAACATTCAGTACTTC	CASSYSAGGNIQYF
TRBJ2-2	NA	once	15	TRBV6-5	TGTGCCAGCAGGCAATCCAGGGGAGACACCGGGGAGCTGTTTTTT	CASRQSRGDTGELFF
TRBJ1-3	NA	NA	14	TRBV5-1	TGCGCCAGCAGCTTGGAGTTCTCTGGAAACACCATATATTTT	CASSLEFSGNTIYF
TRBJ2-2	NA	NA	17	TRBV6-1	TGTGCCAGCAGTGAAGCGGTCAGGGGCGGAAACACCGGGGAGCTGTTTTTT	CASSEAVRGGNTGELFF
TRBJ1-3	NA	NA	16	TRBV5-4	TGTGCCAGCAGCCCCGGTGGGGCCCCTTCAGGAAACACCATATATTTT	CASSPGGAPSGNTIYF
TRBJ2-7	TRBD1	NA	12	TRBV5-8	TGTGCCAGCAGCCTCCGGGGACAGAGAGTTCGCTTC	CASSLRGQRVRF
TRBJ2-7	TRBD2	NA	15	TRBV5-1	TGCGCCAGCAGCTTGAGGGGACTAGCGGGAGACGAGCAGTACTTC	CASSLRGLAGDEQYF
TRBJ2-7	TRBD2	NA	14	TRBV29-1	TGCAGCGTCGGTGGACTAGCGGGATTCTACGAGCAGTACTTC	CSVGGLAGFYEQYF
TRBJ1-5	NA	NA	14	TRBV19	TGTGCCAGTAGTATCGACGGGATATATCAGCCCCAGCATTTT	CASSIDGIYQPQHF
TRBJ1-1	TRBD1	NA	13	TRBV2	TGTGCCAGCTTACAGGGGATGAACACTGAAGCTTTCTTT	CASLQGMNTEAFF
TRBJ1-1	NA	NA	13	TRBV2	TGTGCCAGCAGTGACCAGAGGAACACTGAAGCTTTCTTT	CASSDQRNTEAFF
TRBJ2-3	NA	few	14	TRBV5-8	TGTGCCAGCAGCCAGGGATTAGGGGGGGATACGCAGTATTTT	CASSQGLGGDTQYF
TRBJ2-5	NA	NA	15	TRBV4-1	TGCGCCAGCAGCCAATCCGTGGCAGGTCAAGAGACCCAGTACTTC	CASSQSVAGQETQYF
TRBJ2-1	NA	NA	13	TRBV30	TGTGCCTGGAGTATTTTGTCCGGGCTCGAGCAGTTCTTC	CAWSILSGLEQFF